The clone carrying this T cell receptor (beta chain) has a single count. The antigen remains undetermined. Patients were all untreated before their thyroid surgery. Study processing details: The authors used CDR3 differences across clinicopathological groups to build a distant-metastasis classifier for papillary thyroid cancer. With MiXCR, TCRdb called clones anew from the PCR reads. TCRdb's processing, not the study's, gives the V and J calls here. This sample has around 70,000 clones; roughly a sixth occur once, and the top ten carry 9.5% to 15%. The data are from a study of metastatic and nonmetastatic thyroid tumors. Study details: Across blood and tumor or nodule tissue, repertoires from malignant and benign thyroid patients were compared with one another.

Study-level points and caveats: Reports indicated that malignant thyroid tumors showed significantly higher TCR beta diversity than benign nodules did, in blood and tumor.

Specimen: blood. This receptor was obtained from a female donor with papillary thyroid cancer or a benign thyroid nodule (not recorded which). Some clones in this sample may be carry-over from other donors' samples.

CDR3 nucleotide sequence: TGTGCCAGCAGCCCGACCCTAGCGTTGAGGATGTCCTACAATGAGCAGTTCTTC. It translates to CASSPTLALRMSYNEQFF. This rearrangement joins TRBV3-1 to TRBJ2-1; tentatively, D is TRBD2 (6 bases). Trimming removed 4 bases from V and 1 base from J, with 20 bases in between. CDR1 is LGHDT and CDR2 is YNNKEL in the germline V gene (reference sequence). The CDR3 spans 18 residues.